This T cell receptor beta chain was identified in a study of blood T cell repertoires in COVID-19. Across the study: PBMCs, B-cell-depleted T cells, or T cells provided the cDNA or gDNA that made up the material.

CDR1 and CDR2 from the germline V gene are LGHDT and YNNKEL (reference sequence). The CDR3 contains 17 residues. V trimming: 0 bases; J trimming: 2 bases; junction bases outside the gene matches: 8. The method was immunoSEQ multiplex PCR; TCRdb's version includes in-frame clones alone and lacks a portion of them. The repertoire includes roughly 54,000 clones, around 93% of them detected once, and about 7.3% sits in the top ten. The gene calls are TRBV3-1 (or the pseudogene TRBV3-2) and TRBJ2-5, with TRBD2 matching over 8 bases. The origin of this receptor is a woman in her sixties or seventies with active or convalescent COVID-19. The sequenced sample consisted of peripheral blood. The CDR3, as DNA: TGTGCCAGCAGCCAAGATTGGGTAGCGGGGAATCAAGAGACCCAGTACTTC. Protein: CASSQDWVAGNQETQYF.